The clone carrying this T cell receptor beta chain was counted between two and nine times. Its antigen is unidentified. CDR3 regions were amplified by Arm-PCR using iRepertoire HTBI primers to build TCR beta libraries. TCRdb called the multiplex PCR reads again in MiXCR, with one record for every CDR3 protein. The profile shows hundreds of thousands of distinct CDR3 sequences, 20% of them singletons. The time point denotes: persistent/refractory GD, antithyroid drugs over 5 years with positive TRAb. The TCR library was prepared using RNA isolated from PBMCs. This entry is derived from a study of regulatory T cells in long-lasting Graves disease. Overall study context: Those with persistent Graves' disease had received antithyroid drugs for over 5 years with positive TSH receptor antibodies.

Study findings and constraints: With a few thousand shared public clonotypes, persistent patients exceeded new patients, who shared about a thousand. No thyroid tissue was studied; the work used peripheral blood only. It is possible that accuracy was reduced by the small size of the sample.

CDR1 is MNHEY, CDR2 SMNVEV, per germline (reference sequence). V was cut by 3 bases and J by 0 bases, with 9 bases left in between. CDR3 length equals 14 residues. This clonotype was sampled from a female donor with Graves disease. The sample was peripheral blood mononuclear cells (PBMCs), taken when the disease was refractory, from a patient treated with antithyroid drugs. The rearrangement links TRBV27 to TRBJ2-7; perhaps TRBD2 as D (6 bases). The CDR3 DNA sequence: TGTGCCAGCAGTTTTATCGGGAGCTCCTACGAGCAGTACTTC. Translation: CASSFIGSSYEQYF.